This T cell receptor (beta chain) originates from a study of identical twins. MiXCR, run by TCRdb on the 5' RACE reads, gives a single entry per CDR3 protein. The sample has about 900,000 distinct CDR3 sequences, 9% to 15% seen once. The V gene's germline CDR1 is KGHSH and CDR2 LQKENI. The V and J ends lost 3 bases and 4 bases, in that order; junction bases with no gene match: 12. The length of the CDR3 is 17 residues. Separately, the same data were catalogued under a study of yellow fever vaccine responses in identical twins.

The sample comprised PBMCs. The receptor comes from a woman younger than 35 in good health. This chain connects TRBV18 to TRBJ2-7, with 10 bases identical to TRBD2. The CDR3 bases are TGTGCCAGCTCACCTAGTAATCCTAGCGGGAGTAAATACGAGCAGTACTTC. Protein sequence: CASSPSNPSGSKYEQYF.